These T cell receptor beta chains were read from a single sample in a study of T cell clonotyping in hematopoietic cell transplantation. Using immunoSEQ multiplex PCR, the repertoire was profiled, and TCRdb retains in-frame clones only, with some absent. Here the sample spans approximately 17,000 clones, 61% being singletons. Sequencing was performed on PBMCs, taken 30 days after allogeneic stem cell transplant. These TCRs come from a male patient aged 45-60 years who had an allogeneic stem cell transplant from an unrelated donor, so T cells may come from the graft donor. Some clones in this sample may be carry-over from other donors' samples. Each CDR3 is given with its conserved first and last residue. A D gene is named only where the DNA matches it firmly. Where a row states a size, it is once, few, many or the class of an expanded clone; other rows omit it.

>TRBD1|16|-|TRBJ1-5|TRBV4-1
CASSHTTGAGWQPQHF
TGCGCCAGCAGCCATACGACAGGGGCTGGGTGGCAGCCCCAGCATTTT
>TRBD2|12|-|TRBJ2-7|TRBV30
CAWTTSGTKQYF
TGTGCCTGGACCACTAGCGGGACGAAGCAGTACTTC
>-|15|-|TRBJ2-2|TRBV7-7
CASSSFTLNTGELFF
TGTGCTAGCAGCTCGTTTACATTGAACACCGGGGAGCTGTTTTTT
>-|13|-|TRBJ2-5|TRBV5-4
CASSLEPKETQYF
TGTGCCAGCAGCTTAGAGCCGAAAGAGACCCAGTACTTC
>-|15|-|TRBJ2-7|TRBV28
CASQVVGAMVHEQYF
TGTGCCAGCCAAGTAGTCGGGGCGATGGTCCACGAGCAGTACTTC
>-|11|-|TRBJ1-2|TRBV30
CAWSPQYGYTF
TGTGCCTGGAGTCCGCAATATGGCTACACCTTC
>-|14|-|TRBJ2-5|TRBV30
CAWSLTARQETQYF
TGTGCCTGGAGTCTTACTGCAAGGCAAGAGACCCAGTACTTC
>-|19|-|TRBJ1-3|TRBV4-1
CASSQATGMADQAGNTIYF
TGCGCCAGCAGCCAAGCAACAGGGATGGCGGATCAAGCTGGAAACACCATATATTTT
>-|13|once|TRBJ2-2|TRBV29-1
CSCGAANTGELFF
TGCAGCTGCGGGGCAGCGAACACCGGGGAGCTGTTTTTT
>-|14|-|TRBJ1-2|TRBV30
CAWSVLLGAGGYTF
TGTGCCTGGAGTGTACTTCTGGGGGCTGGGGGCTACACCTTC
>-|15|-|TRBJ2-7|TRBV10-3
CAISNPTEKPYEQYF
TGTGCCATATCGAACCCGACCGAGAAGCCCTACGAGCAGTACTTC
>-|14|-|TRBJ1-5|TRBV28
CASSFPMFNQPQHF
TGTGCCAGCAGTTTCCCGATGTTCAATCAGCCCCAGCATTTT
>TRBD2|15|medium-sized|TRBJ2-7|TRBV5-6
CASSRDRGTRNEQYF
TGTGCCAGCAGCCGGGACCGAGGGACTAGAAACGAGCAGTACTTC
>TRBD2|16|-|TRBJ2-7|TRBV5-4
CASSSTPSGLAGEQYF
TGTGCCAGCAGCTCGACCCCCTCGGGACTAGCGGGGGAGCAGTACTTC
>TRBD1|14|few|TRBJ2-1|TRBV29-1
CSVEDRVNYNEQFF
TGCAGCGTCGAAGACAGGGTCAACTACAATGAGCAGTTCTTC
>TRBD1|15|-|TRBJ1-2|TRBV4-1
CASSQDRQGDYGYTF
TGCGCCAGCAGCCAAGATAGACAGGGGGACTATGGCTACACCTTC
>-|14|-|TRBJ1-1|TRBV7-2
CASSLGTVNTEAFF
TGTGCCAGCAGCTTAGGGACAGTGAACACTGAAGCTTTCTTT
>-|17|-|TRBJ2-2|TRBV5-6
CASSLGGGTHNTGELFF
TGTGCCAGCAGCTTGGGTGGGGGAACCCATAACACCGGGGAGCTGTTTTTT
>TRBD1|14|-|TRBJ1-5|TRBV29-1
CSVRTGGGNQPQHF
TGCAGCGTTAGGACAGGCGGGGGCAATCAGCCCCAGCATTTT
>-|13|-|TRBJ1-5|TRBV7-2
CASSLSTRQPQHF
TGTGCCAGCAGCTTATCTACCCGTCAGCCCCAGCATTTT
>-|14|-|TRBJ1-3|TRBV25-1
CASRPPGSGNTIYF
TGTGCCAGCCGTCCGCCTGGAAGTGGAAACACCATATATTTT
>TRBD2|15|-|TRBJ2-5|TRBV30
CAWSRMAGVGETQYF
TGTGCCTGGAGTCGGATGGCGGGAGTAGGGGAGACCCAGTACTTC
>-|14|-|TRBJ1-1|TRBV30
CAWSSFGSQGEAFF
TGTGCCTGGAGTTCTTTTGGTAGTCAGGGTGAAGCTTTCTTT
>-|15|-|TRBJ2-7|TRBV7-1
CASSPQNPPGNEQYF
TGTGCCAGCAGCCCTCAGAACCCCCCCGGGAACGAGCAGTACTTC
>-|12|-|TRBJ2-7|TRBV30
CAWSAPTYEQYF
TGTGCCTGGAGTGCCCCCACCTACGAGCAGTACTTC
>-|16|-|TRBJ1-1|TRBV6-5
CASSYVLGARNTEAFF
TGTGCCAGCAGTTACGTGCTGGGGGCGAGGAACACTGAAGCTTTCTTT
>-|15|once|TRBJ1-2|TRBV25-1
CASSESRAVPYGYTF
TGTGCCAGCAGTGAATCCCGGGCCGTCCCCTATGGCTACACCTTC
>-|13|few|TRBJ1-4|TRBV6-5
CASSYSGDEKLFF
TGTGCCAGCAGTTACTCGGGGGATGAAAAACTGTTTTTT
>-|10|few|TRBJ1-2|TRBV20-1
CSAPTIGYTF
TGCAGTGCCCCCACCATAGGCTACACCTTC
>TRBD2|14|-|TRBJ2-7|TRBV30
CAWSRGVTSDEQYF
TGTGCCTGGTCCCGGGGGGTAACCTCCGACGAGCAGTACTTC
>-|13|-|TRBJ2-1|TRBV29-1
CSSGVSSYNEQFF
TGCAGCTCCGGGGTGAGCTCCTACAATGAGCAGTTCTTC
>-|14|-|TRBJ1-1|TRBV30
CAWRERALNTEAFF
TGTGCCTGGAGGGAAAGGGCTCTGAACACTGAAGCTTTCTTT
>-|13|-|TRBJ2-7|TRBV5-1
CASSFQTGREQYF
TGCGCCAGCAGCTTCCAGACAGGCCGCGAGCAGTACTTC
>TRBD2|10|-|TRBJ2-1|TRBV29-1
CSVELAGKFF
TGCAGCGTTGAACTAGCGGGAAAGTTCTTC
>TRBD1|13|-|TRBJ1-2|TRBV5-6
CASLRGQADGYTF
TGTGCCAGCTTAAGGGGGCAGGCGGATGGCTACACCTTC
>-|16|-|TRBJ1-5|TRBV6-6
CASGLGGGYSNQPQHF
TGTGCCAGCGGTTTAGGGGGAGGTTATAGCAATCAGCCCCAGCATTTT
>-|14|few|TRBJ1-5|TRBV13
CASSLRGSNQPQHF
TGTGCCAGCAGCTTGAGGGGCAGTAATCAGCCCCAGCATTTT
>TRBD1|16|-|TRBJ1-6|TRBV7-9
CASSLGTGEGNSPLHF
TGTGCCAGCAGCTTAGGAACAGGGGAGGGAAATTCACCCCTCCACTTT
>TRBD2|16|-|TRBJ2-7|TRBV27
CASSPDPSGRIYEQYF
TGTGCCAGCAGTCCGGATCCTAGCGGGAGGATCTACGAGCAGTACTTC
>-|15|-|TRBJ1-6|TRBV27
CASSPHRGYNSPLHF
TGTGCCAGCAGTCCCCATCGCGGATATAATTCACCCCTCCACTTT
>-|16|-|TRBJ2-7|TRBV11-2
CASSLVGGGSSGEQYF
TGTGCCAGCAGCTTAGTAGGCGGGGGCTCGAGTGGGGAGCAGTACTTC
>-|13|-|TRBJ1-2|TRBV6-5
CACQDRKNYGYTF
TGTGCCTGCCAGGACAGAAAGAACTATGGCTACACCTTC
>-|14|-|TRBJ2-2|TRBV6-5
CASSPQQLTGELFF
TGTGCCAGCAGTCCCCAACAGCTCACCGGGGAGCTGTTTTTT
>-|16|-|TRBJ2-1|TRBV4-2
CASSPPEGGGPDEQFF
TGTGCCAGCAGCCCCCCTGAGGGGGGAGGGCCGGATGAGCAGTTCTTC
>TRBD2|16|medium-sized|TRBJ2-5|TRBV7-9
CASSLSVGSGGLDWYF
TGTGCCAGCAGCTTAAGCGTCGGTAGCGGGGGACTAGATTGGTACTTC
>-|14|-|TRBJ2-3|TRBV30
CAWRSKGEADTQYF
TGTGCCTGGAGGTCCAAGGGGGAGGCAGATACGCAGTATTTT
>-|15|-|TRBJ1-2|TRBV6-5
CASSYFGTSNYGYTF
TGTGCCAGCAGTTATTTCGGCACCTCGAACTATGGCTACACCTTC
>-|13|-|TRBJ2-2|TRBV6-1
CASSPTGAGELFF
TGTGCCAGCAGTCCCACGGGCGCCGGGGAGCTGTTTTTT
>TRBD2|17|-|TRBJ2-7|TRBV4-1
CASSQMSGINRSYEQYF
TGCGCCAGCAGCCAAATGAGCGGGATTAATAGGTCCTACGAGCAGTACTTC
>TRBD2|13|once|TRBJ2-3|TRBV5-1
CASSLGTSDTQYF
TGCGCCAGCAGCCTGGGGACTAGCGATACGCAGTATTTT
>-|10|-|TRBJ2-5|TRBV25-1
CASGQETQYF
TGTGCCAGCGGCCAAGAGACCCAGTACTTC